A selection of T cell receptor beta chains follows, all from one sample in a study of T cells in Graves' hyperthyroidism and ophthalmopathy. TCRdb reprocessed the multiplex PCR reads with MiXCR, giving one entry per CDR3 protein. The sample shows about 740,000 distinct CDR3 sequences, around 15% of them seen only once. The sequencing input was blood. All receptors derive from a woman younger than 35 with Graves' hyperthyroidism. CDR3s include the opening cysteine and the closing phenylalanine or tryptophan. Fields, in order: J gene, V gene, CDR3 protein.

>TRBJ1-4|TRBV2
CASSTNGEKLFF
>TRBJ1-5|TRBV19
CASSSHRGSNQPQHF
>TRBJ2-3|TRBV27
CASSGTGIDTQYF
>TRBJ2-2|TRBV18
CASSPRAATGELFF
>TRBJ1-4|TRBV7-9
CASSLRTGGNEKLFF
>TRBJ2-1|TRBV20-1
CSASRTSAYNEQFF
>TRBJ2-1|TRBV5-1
CASTAPGEQFF
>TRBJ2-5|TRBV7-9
CASSLSVEGETQYF
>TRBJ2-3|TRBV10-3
CAIRPQGLDTQYF
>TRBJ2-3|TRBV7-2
CASSLDSGMADTQYF
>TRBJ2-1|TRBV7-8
CASSRTGTSGRGSYNEQFF
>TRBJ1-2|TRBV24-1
CATSDYRDGGYTF
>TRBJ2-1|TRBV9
CASSVELGLAGVFGNEQFF
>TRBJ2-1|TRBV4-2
CASSQGAGGHYNEQFF
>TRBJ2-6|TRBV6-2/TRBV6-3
CASSYSWDPAGGANVLTF
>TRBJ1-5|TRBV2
CASRAERAGSNQPQHF
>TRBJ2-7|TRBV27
CASSPRTADYEQYF
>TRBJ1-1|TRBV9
CASSVGPRLNTEAFF
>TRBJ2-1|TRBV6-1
CASSTGTSTNEQFF
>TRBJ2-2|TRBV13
CASSLLDRDTGELFF
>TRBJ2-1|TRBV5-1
CASSLGGLAFREQFF
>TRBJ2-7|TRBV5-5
CASSLAGTLVRGYEQYF
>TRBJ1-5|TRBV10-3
CAISGAGNQPQHF
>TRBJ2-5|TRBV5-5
CASSLWGIQETQYF
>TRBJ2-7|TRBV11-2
CASSPQGAEQYF
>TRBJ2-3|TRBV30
CAWSVKTADTQYF
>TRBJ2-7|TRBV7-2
CASRQDSSYEQYF
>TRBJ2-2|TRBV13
CASNIGRRDTGELFF
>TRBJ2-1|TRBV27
CATTRTGPVNEQFF
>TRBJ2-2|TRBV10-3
CAISEWTVTGELFF
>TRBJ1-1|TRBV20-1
CSARVASSGGTEAFF
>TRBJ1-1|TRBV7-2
CASSLRGAKNTETFF
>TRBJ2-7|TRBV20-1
CSATGISYEQYF
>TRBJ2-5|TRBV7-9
CASSLAGGSGRKYF
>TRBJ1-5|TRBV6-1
CASSRQEDWQQPQHF
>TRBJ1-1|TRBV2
CVLWGAAPGTEAFF
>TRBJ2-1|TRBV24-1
CATSDVGTSELDEQFF
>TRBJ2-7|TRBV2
CASSEALFTSQLGEQYF
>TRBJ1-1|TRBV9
CASSGAEKATEAFF
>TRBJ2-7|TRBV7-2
CAGSPGQSYEQYF
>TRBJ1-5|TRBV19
CASSWDSHQPQHF
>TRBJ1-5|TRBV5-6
CASNWANGPQHF
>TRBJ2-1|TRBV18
CASSPPVAASYNEQFF
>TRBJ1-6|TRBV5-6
CASSRLTGDSYNSPLHF
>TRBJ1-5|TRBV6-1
CASGFNQPQHF
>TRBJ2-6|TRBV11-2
CASSSLVGTEGSSGANVLTF
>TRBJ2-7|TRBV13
CASGWLAGSHGYEQYF
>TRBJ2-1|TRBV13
CASSSKDQLAGEVQSYNEQFF
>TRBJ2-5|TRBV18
CASSPGAQETQYF
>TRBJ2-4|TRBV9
CASSAHEREGRGTKNIQYF
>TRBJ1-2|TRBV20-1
CSARASPTYGYTF
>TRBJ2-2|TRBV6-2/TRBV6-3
CASSSSRTGELFF
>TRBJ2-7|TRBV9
CASSVDRGAYEQYF
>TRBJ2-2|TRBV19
CASTNRLAGTVGTGELFF